Below, 2 T cell receptor beta chains from the same sample are listed, as sequenced in a study of OX40 agonist ivuxolimab in advanced cancers. Libraries were made using the immunoSEQ multiplex PCR assay. The table was pulled from immuneACCESS by TCRdb, which kept in-frame rearrangements only. Such tables lose some clones; where checked, under half of the loss comes from unresolved V genes, and the rest has no known cause. This sample lists about 69,000 clones; approximately 90% were detected once. The top ten hold about 4% of the sample. The sample was CD4+ or CD8+ T cells sorted from blood, taken in a trial of the OX40 agonist ivuxolimab. These receptor sequences come from an adult with an advanced solid tumor such as melanoma, head and neck, liver or kidney cancer.

The rearrangement joins TRBV11-1 to TRBJ2-2, with 12 bases aligning to TRBD2. CDR3 length: 18 amino acids. From germline, CDR1 is SGHAT and CDR2 FQDESV (reference sequence). The trim removed 5 bases at V and 6 bases at J, leaving 13 bases unmatched. This CDR3 reads CASSPLPLAGGEAGELFF. For the CDR3, the DNA is TGTGCCAGCAGCCCTTTGCCTCTAGCGGGAGGGGAAGCCGGGGAGCTGTTTTTT.

V is TRBV30 and J is TRBJ2-7; 8 nucleotides match TRBD2. Germline trimming cut 3 bases from V and 6 bases from J; bases unmatched to any gene: 4. CDR3 length equals 12 residues. Germline CDR1 reads GTSNPN; CDR2 reads SVGIG (reference sequence). CDR3 sequence reads: CAWRVLAGEQYF. The CDR3 region has the DNA TGTGCCTGGAGGGTGCTAGCGGGCGAGCAGTACTTC.